This T cell receptor beta chain was obtained from a study of OX40 agonist ivuxolimab in advanced cancers. Whole-study context: Participants, 75% to 90% male, averaged roughly 60 years of age, ranging from about 23 to 85. The study reported partial responses in three patients: one hepatocellular carcinoma, two cutaneous melanoma.

Using immunoSEQ multiplex PCR, the repertoire was profiled, and TCRdb retains in-frame clones only, with some absent. Of 100,000 to 150,000 clones in the sample, 80% to 95% were seen once. Whole-study results and caveats: Low normalized T-cell clonal expansion also characterized some of the nonresponders. Those patients achieving a partial response at 0.1-3.0 mg/kg showed among the lowest clonal expansion.

V was clipped by 6 bases and J by 3 bases, with 15 bases between them. The germline V gene encodes CDR1 LNHDA and CDR2 SQIVND (reference sequence). CDR3 length equals 15 residues. Comment on this clone: The target antigen is unknown.

The V gene is TRBV19, the J gene TRBJ1-5; D uncertain. The receptor's source is an adult with an advanced solid tumor such as melanoma, head and neck, liver or kidney cancer. The sequencing here drew on CD4+ or CD8+ T cells sorted from blood, taken in a trial of the OX40 agonist ivuxolimab. The CDR3 loop reads CASSPKWGPNQPQHF. Here the CDR3 DNA reads TGTGCCAGTAGCCCGAAGTGGGGTCCCAATCAGCCCCAGCATTTT.